This passage covers 4 T cell receptor beta chains from one sample sequenced in a study of Ad26.COV2.S vaccination and SARS-CoV-2 variants. Assay used: immunoSEQ multiplex PCR; TCRdb lists only in-frame clones, some missing. Of under 150,000 clones in the sample, roughly 85% were seen once. Here the sequenced sample was peripheral blood, taken after recovery from COVID-19. These receptors all come from a human donor who had recovered from COVID-19.

The chain is built from TRBV19 and TRBJ1-5, with D possibly matching TRBD1 (6 bases). Germline assignment: CDR1 LNHDA and CDR2 SQIVND (reference sequence). This CDR3 spans 15 amino acids. The V end lost 6 bases, the J end lost 2 bases, and 14 bases lay between the germline ends. The CDR3: CASSKTGGGNQPQHF. The CDR3 DNA is TGTGCCAGTAGCAAGACAGGTGGGGGCAATCAGCCCCAGCATTTT.

This clone was recorded once. V and J are TRBV4-1 and TRBJ1-4; no reliable D call. Per germline, CDR1 MGHRA and CDR2 YSYEKL. Deletions cut 0 bases from V and 11 bases from J, with 13 bases between. CDR3 size: 14 residues. For the CDR3, the DNA is TGCGCCAGCAGCCAAGATACAAGGTTAAGGAAACTGTTTTTT. Protein sequence: CASSQDTRLRKLFF.

This clone came up a few times. In the same sample, other DNA sequences code for this CDR3. The chain is built from TRBV7-2 and TRBJ1-5; D is perhaps TRBD1 (6 bases). This CDR3 has 13 amino acids. CDR1 is SGHTA, CDR2 FQGNSA, per germline. Trimming stripped 5 bases from V and 4 bases from J, with 9 bases between. The CDR3 DNA follows: TGTGCCAGCAGCCTCAGGGGAAATCAGCCCCAGCATTTT. Residues: CASSLRGNQPQHF.

The V call is TRBV6-6, the J call TRBJ2-7; D possibly matches TRBD1 or TRBD2 (5 bases each). Germline V gene sequence: CDR1 MNHNY, CDR2 SVGAGI (reference sequence). This CDR3 comprises 14 residues. Trimming left V 5 bases short and J 3 bases short, with 14 bases between. CDR3 residues: CASSATGRSYEQYF. CDR3 DNA: TGTGCCAGCAGTGCCACGGGGCGAAGCTACGAGCAGTACTTC.